This T cell receptor beta chain originates from a study of a mutant IDH1 vaccine in newly diagnosed glioma. Study background: Following radiotherapy alone, or alongside temozolomide cycles, vaccination was started after an interval of 4-6 weeks. Study-wide findings and caveats: There seemed to be no relation between pseudoprogression and changes in top peripheral T cell clonotypes.

Time point specified: week 11, during vaccination. Alongside topical imiquimod, each dose of vaccine comprised 300 ug of mutant IDH1 20-mer peptide. New WHO grade 3 or 4 IDH1-mutant, ATRX-lost astrocytomas were present in all donors. Germline V gene data show CDR1 as MNHNS and CDR2 as SASEGT. V was pared by 6 bases and J by 7 bases, with 15 bases between. CDR3 length: 13 amino acids. This clone was counted many times. Its antigen is not identified. Assay: immunoSEQ multiplex PCR; the TCRdb copy retains only in-frame clones and omits some. The sample includes some 130,000 clones, roughly 75% of them seen just once.

The source was PBMCs, collected from a glioma patient whose treatment included an IDH1 peptide vaccine. This TCR was sampled from a man in his forties with glioma. The chain couples TRBV6-1 to TRBJ1-1; tentative D call: TRBD1 (5 bases). CDR3: CASREKGRIEAFF. The CDR3 nucleotides are TGTGCCAGCAGAGAAAAGGGGCGGATTGAAGCTTTCTTT.